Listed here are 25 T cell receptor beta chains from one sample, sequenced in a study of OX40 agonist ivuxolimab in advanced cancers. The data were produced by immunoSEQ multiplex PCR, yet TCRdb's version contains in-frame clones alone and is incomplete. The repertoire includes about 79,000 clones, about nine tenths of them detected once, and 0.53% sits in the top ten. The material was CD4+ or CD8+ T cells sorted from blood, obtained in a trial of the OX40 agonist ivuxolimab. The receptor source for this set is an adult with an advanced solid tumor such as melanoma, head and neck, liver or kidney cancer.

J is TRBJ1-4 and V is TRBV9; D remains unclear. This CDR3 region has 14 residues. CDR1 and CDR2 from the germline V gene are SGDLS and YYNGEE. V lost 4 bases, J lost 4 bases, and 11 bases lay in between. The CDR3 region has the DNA TGTGCCAGCAGCCTTCCGGGAGTTAATGAAAAACTGTTTTTT. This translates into CASSLPGVNEKLFF.

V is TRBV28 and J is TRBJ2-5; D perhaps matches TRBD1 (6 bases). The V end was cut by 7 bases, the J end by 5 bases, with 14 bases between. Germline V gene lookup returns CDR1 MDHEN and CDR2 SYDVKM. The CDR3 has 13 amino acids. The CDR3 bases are TGTGCCAGCATCCAACCAGGGGTCGAGACCCAGTACTTC. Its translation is CASIQPGVETQYF.

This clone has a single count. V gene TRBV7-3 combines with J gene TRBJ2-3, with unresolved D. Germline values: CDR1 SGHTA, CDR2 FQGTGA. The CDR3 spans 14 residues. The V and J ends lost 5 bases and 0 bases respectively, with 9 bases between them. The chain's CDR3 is CASSPQGSTDTQYF. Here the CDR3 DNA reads TGTGCCAGCAGCCCCCAAGGAAGCACAGATACGCAGTATTTT.

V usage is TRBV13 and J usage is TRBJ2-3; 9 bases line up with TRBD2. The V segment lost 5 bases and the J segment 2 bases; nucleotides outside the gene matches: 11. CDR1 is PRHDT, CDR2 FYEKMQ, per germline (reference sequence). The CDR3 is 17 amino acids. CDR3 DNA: TGTGCCAGCAGCCCAGGGTTTCTAGCGGGAATCACAGATACGCAGTATTTT. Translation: CASSPGFLAGITDTQYF.

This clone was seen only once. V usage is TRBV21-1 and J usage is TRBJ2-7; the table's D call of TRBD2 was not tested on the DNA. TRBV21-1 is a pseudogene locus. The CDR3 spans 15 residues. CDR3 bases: TGTGCCAGCAGCTCTAAGGCCAGCGGGAGCCCCGAGCAGTACTTC. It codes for CASSSKASGSPEQYF.

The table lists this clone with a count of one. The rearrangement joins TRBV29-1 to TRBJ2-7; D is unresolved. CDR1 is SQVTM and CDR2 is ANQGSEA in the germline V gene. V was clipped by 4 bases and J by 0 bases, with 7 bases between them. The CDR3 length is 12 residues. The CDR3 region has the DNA TGCAGCGTTGTGCAAGGCTCCTACGAGCAGTACTTC. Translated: CSVVQGSYEQYF.

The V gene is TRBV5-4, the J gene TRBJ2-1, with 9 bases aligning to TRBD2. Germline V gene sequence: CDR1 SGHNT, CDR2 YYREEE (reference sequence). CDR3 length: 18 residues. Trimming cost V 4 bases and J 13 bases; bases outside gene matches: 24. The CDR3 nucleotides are TGTGCCAGCAGCCTCGGGCTAGCGGGACAGCCTCCAAGATCCAATCAGTTCTTC. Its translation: CASSLGLAGQPPRSNQFF.

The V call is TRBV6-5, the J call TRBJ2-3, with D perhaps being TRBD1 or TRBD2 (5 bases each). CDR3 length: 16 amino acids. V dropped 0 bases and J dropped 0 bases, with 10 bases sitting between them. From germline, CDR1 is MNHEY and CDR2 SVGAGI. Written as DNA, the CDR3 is TGTGCCAGCAGTTACTCGAGTGAGGGGAGCACAGATACGCAGTATTTT. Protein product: CASSYSSEGSTDTQYF.

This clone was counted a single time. The CDR3 nucleotides are TGTGCCAGCAGCTGGGGACGGACGAACACTGAAGCTTTCTTT. Translated, it gives CASSWGRTNTEAFF. V and J are TRBV5-4 and TRBJ1-1; perhaps TRBD1 as D (5 bases). V was pared by 3 bases and J by 1 base, with 10 bases between. The CDR3 contains 14 residues. Germline V CDR1 and CDR2: SGHNT, YYREEE (reference sequence). The whole variable domain, remainder taken from reference TRBV5-4 and TRBJ1-1, is ETGVTQSPTHLIKTRGQQVTLRCSSQSGHNTVSWYQQALGQGPQFIFQYYREEENGRGNFPPRFSGLQFPNYSSELNVNALELDDSALYLCASSWGRTNTEAFFGQGTRLTVV.

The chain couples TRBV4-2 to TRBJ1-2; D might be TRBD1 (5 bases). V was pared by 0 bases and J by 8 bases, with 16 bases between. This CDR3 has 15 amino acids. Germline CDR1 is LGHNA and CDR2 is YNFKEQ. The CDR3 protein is CASSQDPGGPLGYTF. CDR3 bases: TGTGCCAGCAGCCAAGATCCCGGGGGACCCCTCGGCTACACCTTC.

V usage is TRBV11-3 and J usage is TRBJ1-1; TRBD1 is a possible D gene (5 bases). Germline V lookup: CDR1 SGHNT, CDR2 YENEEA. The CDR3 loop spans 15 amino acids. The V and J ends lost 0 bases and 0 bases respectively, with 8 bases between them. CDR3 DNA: TGTGCCAGCAGCTTAGATGCAGGGATGAACACTGAAGCTTTCTTT. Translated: CASSLDAGMNTEAFF.

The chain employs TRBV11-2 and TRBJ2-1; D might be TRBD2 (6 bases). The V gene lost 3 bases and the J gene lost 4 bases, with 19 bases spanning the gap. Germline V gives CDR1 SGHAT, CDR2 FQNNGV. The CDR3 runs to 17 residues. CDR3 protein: CASSFRGGAGRYNEQFF. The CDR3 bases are TGTGCCAGCAGCTTTCGGGGCGGGGCCGGGAGATACAATGAGCAGTTCTTC.

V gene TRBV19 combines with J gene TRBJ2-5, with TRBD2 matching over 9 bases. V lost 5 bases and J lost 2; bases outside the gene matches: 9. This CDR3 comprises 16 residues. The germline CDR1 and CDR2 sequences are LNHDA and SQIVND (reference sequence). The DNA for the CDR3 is TGTGCCAGTAGTCCACAGAGGACTAGCGAACAAGAGACCCAGTACTTC. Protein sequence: CASSPQRTSEQETQYF.

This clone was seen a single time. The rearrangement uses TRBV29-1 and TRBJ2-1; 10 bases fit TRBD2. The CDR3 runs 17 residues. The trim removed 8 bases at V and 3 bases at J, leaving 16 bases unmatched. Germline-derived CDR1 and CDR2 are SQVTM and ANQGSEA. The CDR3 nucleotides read TGCAGCATCGACCTATCTAGCGGGAGCTTTTTCTACAATGAGCAGTTCTTC. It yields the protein CSIDLSSGSFFYNEQFF.

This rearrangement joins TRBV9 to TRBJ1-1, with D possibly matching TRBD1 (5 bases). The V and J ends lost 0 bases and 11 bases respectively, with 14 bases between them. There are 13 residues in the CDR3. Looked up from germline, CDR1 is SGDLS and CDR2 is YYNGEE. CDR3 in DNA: TGTGCCAGCAGCGTAGACTCAGGGTCGGCGGCTTTCTTT. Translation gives CASSVDSGSAAFF.

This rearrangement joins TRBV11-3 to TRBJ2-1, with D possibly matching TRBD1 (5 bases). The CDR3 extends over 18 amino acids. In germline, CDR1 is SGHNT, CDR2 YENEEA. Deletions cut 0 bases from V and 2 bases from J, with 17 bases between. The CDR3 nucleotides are TGTGCCAGCAGCTTAGATAGGTGGGGCCAGGCCGCCTACAATGAGCAGTTCTTC. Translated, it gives CASSLDRWGQAAYNEQFF.

The CDR3 coding sequence is TGTGCCAGTAGTATAGCGACTAGCGGGAGTGGTTACGAGCAGTACTTC. Encoded protein: CASSIATSGSGYEQYF. This chain connects TRBV19 to TRBJ2-7; 12 bases line up with TRBD2. The CDR3 extends over 16 amino acids. The ends lost 1 base at V and 4 bases at J; junction bases unmatched: 5. CDR1 and CDR2 from the germline V gene are LNHDA and SQIVND (reference sequence). Full variable domain (missing parts from reference TRBV19 and TRBJ2-7): DGGITQSPKYLFRKEGQNVTLSCEQNLNHDAMYWYRQDPGQGLRLIYYSQIVNDFQKGDIAEGYSVSREKKESFPLTVTSAQKNPTAFYLCASSIATSGSGYEQYFGPGTRLTVT.

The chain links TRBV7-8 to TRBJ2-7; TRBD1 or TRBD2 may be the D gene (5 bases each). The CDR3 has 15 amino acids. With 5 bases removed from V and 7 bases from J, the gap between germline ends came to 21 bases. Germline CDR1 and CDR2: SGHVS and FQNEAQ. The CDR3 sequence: CASSTGDGAGREQYF. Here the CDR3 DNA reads TGTGCCAGCAGCACCGGGGATGGGGCAGGACGGGAGCAGTACTTC.

The CDR3 spells CASSTLDPTGELFF. The CDR3 coding sequence is TGCGCCAGCAGCACCCTGGACCCCACCGGGGAGCTGTTTTTT. The V and J genes are TRBV5-1 and TRBJ2-2, with no clear D. The CDR3 sequence is 14 residues long. Germline CDR1 is SGHRS and CDR2 is YFSETQ. V lost 4 bases to trimming and J lost 4 bases, with 11 bases between them.

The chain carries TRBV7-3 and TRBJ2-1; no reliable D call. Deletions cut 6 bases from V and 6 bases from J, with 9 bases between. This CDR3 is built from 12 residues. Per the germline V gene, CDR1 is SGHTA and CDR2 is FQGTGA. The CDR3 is CASRGRSNEQFF. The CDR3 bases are TGTGCCAGCAGGGGAAGGAGCAATGAGCAGTTCTTC. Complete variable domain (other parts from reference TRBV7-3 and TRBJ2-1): GAGVSQTPSNKVTEKGKYVELRCDPISGHTALYWYRQSLGQGPEFLIYFQGTGAADDSGLPNDRFFAVRPEGSVSTLKIQRTERGDSAVYLCASRGRSNEQFFGPGTRLTVL.

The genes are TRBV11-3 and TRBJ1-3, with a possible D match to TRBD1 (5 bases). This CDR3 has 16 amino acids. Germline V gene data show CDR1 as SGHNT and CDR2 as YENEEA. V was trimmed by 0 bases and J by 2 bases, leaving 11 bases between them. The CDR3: CASSLDSAGPGNTIYF. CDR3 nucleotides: TGTGCCAGCAGCTTAGATTCTGCAGGGCCTGGAAACACCATATATTTT.

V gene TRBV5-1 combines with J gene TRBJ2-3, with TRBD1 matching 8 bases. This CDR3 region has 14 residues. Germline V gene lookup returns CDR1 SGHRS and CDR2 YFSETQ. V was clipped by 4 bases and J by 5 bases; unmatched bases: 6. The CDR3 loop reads CASSRDRGGDTQYF. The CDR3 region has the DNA TGCGCCAGCAGCCGTGACAGGGGAGGAGATACGCAGTATTTT.

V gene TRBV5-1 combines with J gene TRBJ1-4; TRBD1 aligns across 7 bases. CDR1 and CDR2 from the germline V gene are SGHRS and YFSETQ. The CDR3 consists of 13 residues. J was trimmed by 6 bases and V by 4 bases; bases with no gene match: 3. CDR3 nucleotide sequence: TGCGCCAGCAGCCGACAGGGAGATGAAAAACTGTTTTTT. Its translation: CASSRQGDEKLFF.

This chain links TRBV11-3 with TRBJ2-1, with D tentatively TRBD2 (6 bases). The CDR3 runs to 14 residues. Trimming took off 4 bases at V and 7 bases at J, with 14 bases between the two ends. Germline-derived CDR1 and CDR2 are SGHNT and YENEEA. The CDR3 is CASSYLRGMNEQFF. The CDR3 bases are TGTGCCAGCAGCTATCTTCGCGGGATGAATGAGCAGTTCTTC.

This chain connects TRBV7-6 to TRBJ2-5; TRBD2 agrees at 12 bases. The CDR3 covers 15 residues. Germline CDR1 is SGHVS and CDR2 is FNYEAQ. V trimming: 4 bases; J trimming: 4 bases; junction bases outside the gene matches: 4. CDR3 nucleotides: TGTGCCAGCAGCTCGGCACTAGCGGGGGGAGAGACCCAGTACTTC. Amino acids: CASSSALAGGETQYF.